Shown below are 30 T cell receptor beta chains from a single sample sequenced in a study of T cells after yellow fever vaccination. TCRdb used MiXCR to reprocess the 5' RACE reads, holding one entry per CDR3 protein. The repertoire holds some 300,000 distinct CDR3 sequences, around 9.3% seen once, with approximately 3.3% in the top ten. The sequences come from CD4+ T cells sorted from PBMCs, collected 5 days after the yellow fever booster vaccination. Source of these receptors: a man between 18 and 35 years old who received the YFV17D yellow fever vaccine.

At least ten counts were recorded for this clonotype. The V call is TRBV4-3, the J call TRBJ2-3, with D maybe TRBD2 (5 bases). CDR3 length: 16 residues. The ends were cut back, 0 bases at V and 6 bases at J, with 16 bases in the middle. Germline V lookup: CDR1 LGHNA, CDR2 YSLEER. CDR3 loop: CASSQDLSVGSDTQYF. In DNA, the CDR3 is TGCGCCAGCAGCCAAGATCTATCCGTTGGGAGTGATACGCAGTATTTT.

The CDR3 coding sequence is TGTGCCAGCAGTTTTCGGCAGGGGAGAACTGAAGCTTTCTTT. Protein product: CASSFRQGRTEAFF. The chain has TRBV12-3 or TRBV12-4 and TRBJ1-1; D is perhaps TRBD1 (6 bases). CDR3 length: 14 amino acids. The germline V and J ends were trimmed by 3 bases and 5 bases, with 13 bases remaining between them.

The chain joins TRBV2 to TRBJ1-5; D remains ambiguous. This CDR3 is 12 amino acids long. The V end was cut by 7 bases, the J end by 6 bases, with 10 bases between. Germline CDR1 reads SNHLY; CDR2 reads FYNNEI. For the CDR3, the DNA is TGTGCCAGCACCACAGAAGGTCAGCCCCAGCATTTT. Protein sequence: CASTTEGQPQHF.

This clonotype was observed a few times. This chain connects TRBV20-1 to TRBJ2-1; D gene unclear. The germline V gene has CDR1 DFQATT and CDR2 SNEGSKA (reference sequence). V was pared by 1 base and J by 7 bases, with 20 bases between. The CDR3 contains 16 residues. The CDR3 spells CSARVVAPVILNEQFF. CDR3 DNA sequence: TGCAGTGCTAGAGTCGTAGCCCCTGTGATCCTGAATGAGCAGTTCTTC.

CDR3 coding DNA: TGTGCCAGCAGCCAAGAGACCAGCGGGGACTACAATGAGCAGTTCTTC. Its translation is CASSQETSGDYNEQFF. V and J are TRBV3-1 and TRBJ2-1; 7 bases match TRBD2. The V segment lost 0 bases and the J segment 3 bases; nucleotides outside the gene matches: 5. CDR3 size: 16 residues. Germline CDR1 is LGHDT and CDR2 is YNNKEL (reference sequence).

The V call is TRBV5-1, the J call TRBJ2-7; D assignment may be TRBD1 or TRBD2 (6 bases each). Trimming pared 4 bases from V and 0 bases from J, leaving 14 bases between. Per the germline V gene, CDR1 is SGHRS and CDR2 is YFSETQ. The CDR3 consists of 15 residues. CDR3: CASSPGAAGSYEQYF. The CDR3 DNA reads TGCGCCAGCAGCCCGGGGGCAGCGGGCTCCTACGAGCAGTACTTC.

This clonotype was seen a handful of times. The gene calls are TRBV5-1 and TRBJ1-2; D is perhaps TRBD1 (5 bases). Germline lookup yields CDR1 SGHRS and CDR2 YFSETQ. The CDR3 contains 15 residues. Trimming took 6 bases from V and 3 from J, leaving 18 bases between them. CDR3 amino acids: CASKVSSRGDYGYTF. DNA of the CDR3: TGCGCCAGCAAAGTGAGCTCGCGGGGCGACTATGGCTACACCTTC.

This chain uses TRBV5-1 with TRBJ1-1; 9 bases align to TRBD1. Germline V lookup: CDR1 SGHRS, CDR2 YFSETQ. The CDR3 totals 16 residues. J lost 1 base, V lost 4 bases, and 8 bases had no gene match. The CDR3 nucleotides read TGCGCCAGCAGCCCGACAGGGGGTATGGCGAACACTGAAGCTTTCTTT. Translating gives CASSPTGGMANTEAFF.

There are a few counts of this clonotype. The chain has TRBV6-5 and TRBJ1-1; D not resolved. The germline V and J ends were trimmed by 7 bases and 1 base, with 13 bases remaining between them. The germline V gene has CDR1 MNHEY and CDR2 SVGAGI. CDR3 length: 14 residues. CDR3 nucleotides: TGTGCCAGCAAGGATTGGCAGTCGAACACTGAAGCTTTCTTT. It codes for CASKDWQSNTEAFF.

This clonotype turned up a few times. This chain connects TRBV12-3 or TRBV12-4 to TRBJ2-1, with 7 nucleotides matching TRBD2. The CDR3 is 16 residues long. V gave up 6 bases and J gave up 3 bases; unmatched junction bases: 11. CDR3: CASRGGSRGLYNEQFF. CDR3 nucleotides: TGTGCCAGCAGGGGAGGGTCGCGGGGCCTCTACAATGAGCAGTTCTTC.

The J gene is TRBJ2-5, the V gene TRBV19; tentatively, D is TRBD2 (5 bases). V gave up 7 bases and J gave up 2 bases, with 11 bases separating them. Germline CDR1 reads LNHDA; CDR2 reads SQIVND (reference sequence). The CDR3 spans 13 residues. The CDR3 nucleotides are TGTGCCAGTATCGGGAAAACACAAGAGACCCAGTACTTC. Its translation: CASIGKTQETQYF.

This clonotype was detected ten times or more. V is TRBV20-1 and J is TRBJ1-1, with D possibly matching TRBD1 (6 bases). Germline CDR1 reads DFQATT; CDR2 reads SNEGSKA (reference sequence). With 3 bases removed from V and 0 bases from J, the gap between germline ends came to 11 bases. CDR3 length equals 14 residues. CDR3 residues: CSARKDSLNTEAFF. CDR3 DNA: TGCAGTGCTAGGAAGGACAGCTTGAACACTGAAGCTTTCTTT.

This clonotype was counted a few times. The chain carries TRBV18 and TRBJ2-1; D is unresolved. The germline gives CDR1 KGHSH, CDR2 LQKENI. V was cut by 4 bases and J by 8 bases, with 6 bases left in between. This CDR3 is 11 amino acids long. The CDR3 region has the DNA TGTGCCAGCTCACTCCTCCATGAGCAGTTCTTC. Residues: CASSLLHEQFF.

The table lists this clonotype with a count of one. A much larger clonotype is one base distant, so this may be a read error. The V and J genes are TRBV4-2 and TRBJ1-4; TRBD1 matches 10 bases. The CDR3 is made up of 15 amino acids. CDR1 and CDR2 from the germline V gene are LGHNA and YNFKEQ. V dropped 0 bases and J dropped 14; count of bases not matched to a gene: 9. The CDR3 DNA reads TGTGCCAGCAGCCAAGAAAGGACAGGGGGAGTAAACCTGTTTTTT. Protein sequence: CASSQERTGGVNLFF.

This clonotype was counted only a few times. CDR3 nucleotides: TGTGCCAGCAGAGGACTAGGAGTCGATGAGCAGTTCTTC. Translation gives CASRGLGVDEQFF. The V gene is TRBV12-3 or TRBV12-4, the J gene TRBJ2-1; 7 bases align to TRBD2. The J segment lost 8 bases and the V segment lost 6 bases, leaving 7 bases of the junction unmatched. This CDR3 spans 13 amino acids.

This clonotype turned up a few times. V and J are TRBV20-1 and TRBJ1-6; D is possibly TRBD1 (6 bases). The V and J ends lost 3 bases and 6 bases respectively, with 12 bases between them. The CDR3 runs 14 residues. Germline V gene sequence: CDR1 DFQATT, CDR2 SNEGSKA (reference sequence). Written as DNA, the CDR3 is TGCAGTGCTAGGGGCGGACAGAGTAATTCACCCCTCCACTTT. Translating gives CSARGGQSNSPLHF.

The chain couples TRBV2 to TRBJ1-1; the D gene is possibly TRBD1 (5 bases). The CDR3 is made up of 14 amino acids. Trimming left V 8 bases short and J 1 base short, with 14 bases between. Germline CDR1 SNHLY, CDR2 FYNNEI. This chain's CDR3 is CASVGPHPNTEAFF. CDR3 bases: TGTGCCAGCGTGGGACCCCACCCGAACACTGAAGCTTTCTTT.

This clonotype was observed at least ten times. This chain uses TRBV6-1 with TRBJ1-6; D unresolved. Germline V lookup: CDR1 MNHNS, CDR2 SASEGT. Trimming stripped 0 bases from V and 6 bases from J, with 12 bases between. This CDR3 has 16 residues. The CDR3 DNA sequence: TGTGCCAGCAGTGAAGCGGCGGCAACTACTAATTCACCCCTCCACTTT. Its translation: CASSEAAATTNSPLHF.

This chain connects TRBV6-6 to TRBJ2-3; TRBD1 might be the D (5 bases). CDR3 size: 20 residues. Germline V gives CDR1 MNHNY, CDR2 SVGAGI (reference sequence). Trimming pared 4 bases from V and 2 bases from J, leaving 28 bases between. CDR3 sequence reads: CASSWRRLTGTLQLTDTQYF. CDR3 coding DNA: TGTGCCAGCAGTTGGCGGCGATTAACAGGCACCTTACAACTCACAGATACGCAGTATTTT.

In its sample, this clonotype was seen a few times. The rearrangement uses TRBV2 and TRBJ2-3; D may be TRBD2 (6 bases). The V end lost 3 bases, the J end lost 6 bases, and 16 bases lay between the germline ends. Looked up from germline, CDR1 is SNHLY and CDR2 is FYNNEI. The CDR3 spans 15 residues. The CDR3 bases are TGTGCCAGCAGTGATCCTTACGGGGGAAGGGATACGCAGTATTTT. Translating it yields CASSDPYGGRDTQYF.

This clonotype was recorded many times. The chain recombines TRBV5-1 with TRBJ2-1, with D tentatively TRBD1 (5 bases). The CDR3 runs to 15 residues. V was clipped by 3 bases and J by 3 bases, with 13 bases between them. Germline V lookup: CDR1 SGHRS, CDR2 YFSETQ. CDR3 in DNA: TGCGCCAGCAGCTCCAGGGTTTTTGACTACAATGAGCAGTTCTTC. Its translation is CASSSRVFDYNEQFF.

This clonotype was detected ten times or more. The rearrangement joins TRBV3-1 to TRBJ1-2; D is unresolved. This CDR3 comprises 15 residues. Germline V CDR1 and CDR2: LGHDT, YNNKEL (reference sequence). V was pared by 3 bases and J by 4 bases, with 15 bases between. The CDR3 DNA follows: TGTGCCAGCAGCCAGACGACAAGGCGGGGCTATGGCTACACCTTC. Its translation is CASSQTTRRGYGYTF.

The V call is TRBV12-3 or TRBV12-4, the J call TRBJ1-1; 10 positions match TRBD1. This CDR3 contains 14 residues. V lost 5 bases to trimming and J lost 10 bases; unmatched junction nucleotides: 10. CDR3 sequence reads: CASSTKQTGGRAFF. CDR3 bases: TGTGCCAGCAGTACGAAGCAGACAGGGGGCCGAGCTTTCTTT.

In its sample, this clonotype was seen a few times. This chain links TRBV5-1 with TRBJ2-5, with D possibly matching TRBD1 (7 bases). V lost 5 bases and J 5 bases, leaving 13 bases between the germline ends. The CDR3 is 13 amino acids. Germline V gene data show CDR1 as SGHRS and CDR2 as YFSETQ. CDR3 nucleotide sequence: TGCGCCAGCAGGGAGGGGGCCGAGGAGACCCAGTACTTC. This codes for CASREGAEETQYF.

V and J are TRBV6-2 or TRBV6-3 and TRBJ1-5; D perhaps matches TRBD1 (5 bases). Germline lookup yields CDR1 MNHEY and CDR2 SVGEGT. Trimming removed 6 bases from V and 2 bases from J, with 20 bases in between. The CDR3 runs 17 residues. The CDR3 bases are TGTGCCAGCAGAACGGGACTCCGGTTTATAGGCAATCAGCCCCAGCATTTT. Its translation is CASRTGLRFIGNQPQHF.

The table lists this clonotype with a few counts. The CDR3 coding sequence is TGTGCCAGCAGGCGGACAGGAGATGGCTACACCTTC. Amino acid sequence: CASRRTGDGYTF. This chain uses TRBV6-2 or TRBV6-3 with TRBJ1-2; TRBD1 agrees at 7 bases. CDR1 MNHEY and CDR2 SVGEGT come from the germline V gene. The CDR3 extends over 12 amino acids. With 6 bases clipped from V and 6 bases from J, the junction kept 4 bases outside the gene matches.

This clonotype has only a few counts. The rearrangement uses TRBV28 and TRBJ2-1; 8 nucleotides line up with TRBD1. CDR1 is MDHEN, CDR2 SYDVKM, per germline. With 1 base clipped from V and 8 bases from J, the junction kept 22 bases outside the gene matches. The CDR3 is 20 residues long. Here the CDR3 reads CASSLSLDRGPMDLVDEQFF. CDR3 sequence (DNA): TGTGCCAGCAGTTTATCCCTTGACAGGGGCCCAATGGACCTGGTGGATGAGCAGTTCTTC.

This clonotype has only a few counts. J is TRBJ2-7 and V is TRBV12-3 or TRBV12-4; D remains ambiguous. The V end lost 3 bases, the J end lost 2 bases, and 5 bases lay between the germline ends. There are 12 residues in the CDR3. In DNA form, the CDR3 reads TGTGCCAGCAGTTTCTCCCCCTACGAGCAGTACGTC. It codes for CASSFSPYEQYV.

Many counts were recorded for this clonotype. The chain joins TRBV11-2 to TRBJ2-1; D remains unclear. The V and J ends lost 0 bases and 1 base respectively, with 7 bases between them. Germline values: CDR1 SGHAT, CDR2 FQNNGV. The CDR3 length is 15 residues. In DNA, the CDR3 is TGTGCCAGCAGCTTAGATGGCAGGTCCTACAATGAGCAGTTCTTC. Translated, it gives CASSLDGRSYNEQFF.

This clonotype showed up just a few times. In nucleotides, the CDR3 is TGCAGTGGCGGGGGTTCCTACGAGCAGTACTTC. Translation: CSGGGSYEQYF. This sequence joins TRBV20-1 and TRBJ2-7, with 7 bases that match TRBD2. This CDR3 spans 11 amino acids. V shed 7 bases and J 1 base; nucleotides not matched to a gene: 1. The germline V gene encodes CDR1 DFQATT and CDR2 SNEGSKA (reference sequence).